This T cell receptor beta chain was obtained from a study of blood T cells in healthy people across ages. Study in general: Template switching picked up about one barcoded beta molecule for each two T cells. Study observations and caveats: Possibly, changes in expanded clonotypes were confounded because donor CMV status was unknown.

A second PCR of 7 to 11 cycles used a sample-barcoded 5' primer and a J-beta primer mix. The template-switch adaptor, which had 12 random nucleotides, put a tag on each cDNA molecule. TCRdb used MiXCR to reprocess the 5' RACE reads, holding one entry per CDR3 protein. The data contain around 670,000 distinct CDR3 sequences, 25% to 35% of them seen just once; the ten biggest clones take up around 14%. V shed 7 bases and J 13 bases; nucleotides not matched to a gene: 10. CDR3 length: 12 residues. Regarding this clonotype: The antigen is undetermined. A much larger clone differs by one base, so this may be a read error.

The sequenced sample consisted of blood. This TCR derives from an elderly woman in good health. This chain uses TRBV12-3 or TRBV12-4 with TRBJ2-5; 9 nucleotides align to TRBD1. The CDR3 region is CASTPDRGGLYF. The CDR3 DNA sequence: TGTGCCAGCACCCCGGACAGGGGCGGGTTGTACTTC.